Each of the 28 T cell receptor beta chains below was sequenced from the same sample in a study of blood T cell repertoires in COVID-19. The repertoire was sequenced with immunoSEQ multiplex PCR; TCRdb's copy has only in-frame clones and lacks some. The sample contains around 200,000 clones, about 89% of which appear only once. The sample taken for sequencing was peripheral blood. The receptors originated from a man aged 40-50 years with acute or convalescent COVID-19.

This clone was observed once. The rearrangement links TRBV29-1 to TRBJ2-4, with D possibly being TRBD2 (5 bases). V shed 4 bases and J shed 6 bases, with 16 bases lying between them. The length of the CDR3 is 14 residues. Germline-derived CDR1 and CDR2 are SQVTM and ANQGSEA. In DNA, the CDR3 is TGCAGCGTTGTCCGAGGGATCGGAGGAAACATTCAGTACTTC. Translated, it gives CSVVRGIGGNIQYF.

The CDR3 DNA follows: TGCGCCAGCAGCCTGGACAGGTCGACGACCCAGTACTTC. It yields the protein CASSLDRSTTQYF. This chain connects TRBV5-1 to TRBJ2-5; TRBD1 matches at 7 bases. The trim removed 4 bases at V and 7 bases at J, leaving 7 bases unmatched. The germline V gene has CDR1 SGHRS and CDR2 YFSETQ. The CDR3 loop spans 13 amino acids.

This clone is a singleton in its sample. The chain is built from TRBV13 and TRBJ2-5, with TRBD2 matching over 8 bases. Losses at the gene ends were 5 bases for V and 5 bases for J; bases not matched to a gene: 10. CDR1 is PRHDT, CDR2 FYEKMQ, per germline (reference sequence). CDR3 length equals 15 residues. CDR3 nucleotides: TGTGCCAGCAGCCTCAGGACTAGCCCCACGGAGACCCAGTACTTC. Amino acid sequence: CASSLRTSPTETQYF.

The chain uses TRBV2 and TRBJ1-1, with 12 bases matching TRBD1. The CDR3 has 15 amino acids. The germline V gene encodes CDR1 SNHLY and CDR2 FYNNEI. The ends lost 4 bases at V and 6 bases at J; junction bases unmatched: 6. The CDR3 DNA reads TGTGCCAGCAGTGCCGCGGGACAGGGGGCGGCTGAAGCTTTCTTT. Amino acids: CASSAAGQGAAEAFF.

The chain has TRBV7-5 and TRBJ1-5; TRBD1 is the table's D call, not checked against the DNA. TRBV7-5 is a listed pseudogene. CDR3 size: 21 residues. The CDR3 DNA sequence: TGTGCCAGAAGCTTCCCCACCGATGACAACTCTAGGGGGAGAAGCAATCAGCCCCAGCATTTT. Residues: CARSFPTDDNSRGRSNQPQHF.

CDR3 loop: CASSPPSGQGRGYTF. Written as DNA, the CDR3 is TGTGCCAGCTCACCTCCCTCTGGACAGGGAAGAGGCTACACCTTC. The chain links TRBV18 to TRBJ1-2; TRBD1 matches 8 bases. Per germline, CDR1 KGHSH and CDR2 LQKENI. The CDR3 runs to 15 residues. Unmatched junction bases numbered 11, after V lost 3 bases and J lost 8 bases.

The CDR3 sequence: CASSSTTSGGTTQYF. Written as DNA, the CDR3 is TGTGCCAGCAGTTCTACGACTAGCGGGGGGACTACGCAGTATTTT. The rearrangement joins TRBV6-6 to TRBJ2-3; TRBD2 agrees at 13 bases. The CDR3 runs 15 residues. The J segment lost 8 bases and the V segment lost 4 bases, leaving 6 bases of the junction unmatched. Germline V gene data show CDR1 as MNHNY and CDR2 as SVGAGI (reference sequence).

The rearrangement joins TRBV6-5 to TRBJ2-2; no firm D call. Trimming shortened V by 8 bases and J by 6 bases, and 7 bases separated the two germline ends. This CDR3 comprises 11 residues. Germline CDR1 and CDR2: MNHEY and SVGAGI. CDR3 coding DNA: TGTGCCAGCTTTAGAGCCGGGGAGCTGTTTTTT. The encoded protein is CASFRAGELFF.

This rearrangement joins TRBV9 to TRBJ2-3, with D tentatively TRBD1 (5 bases). Trimming shortened V by 4 bases and J by 0 bases, and 24 bases separated the two germline ends. The CDR3 contains 19 residues. The germline CDR1 and CDR2 sequences are SGDLS and YYNGEE. The CDR3 region is CASSPHFRGKGDSTDTQYF. In DNA, the CDR3 is TGTGCCAGCAGCCCCCACTTTAGGGGAAAAGGGGATAGCACAGATACGCAGTATTTT.

The chain has TRBV5-1 and TRBJ2-3; maybe TRBD2 (6 bases). CDR1 is SGHRS and CDR2 is YFSETQ in the germline V gene. The CDR3 has 14 residues. V was shortened by 7 bases and J by 0 bases, with 12 bases between the two germline ends. CDR3 sequence: CASGRSSSTDTQYF. DNA for the CDR3: TGCGCCAGCGGGAGGAGTTCTAGCACAGATACGCAGTATTTT.

This clone has just one count. The rearrangement uses TRBV5-4 and TRBJ1-1; TRBD1 matches at 8 bases. With 3 bases clipped from V and 4 bases from J, the junction kept 8 bases outside the gene matches. Germline lookup yields CDR1 SGHNT and CDR2 YYREEE (reference sequence). The length of the CDR3 is 15 residues. This chain's CDR3 is CASSSKTGAGTEAFF. The CDR3 bases are TGTGCCAGCAGCTCTAAGACAGGGGCGGGCACTGAAGCTTTCTTT.

The CDR3 DNA is TGTGCCAGCAGGTATTCAGGGGGCCTGGAGACCCAGTACTTC. Protein product: CASRYSGGLETQYF. The chain joins TRBV7-9 to TRBJ2-5; 8 bases agree with TRBD1. The germline CDR1 and CDR2 sequences are SEHNR and FQNEAQ (reference sequence). The length of the CDR3 is 14 residues. J gave up 5 bases and V 6 bases, and 8 bases lay outside the gene matches. Full variable domain (remainder filled in from reference TRBV7-9 and TRBJ2-5): DTGVSQNPRHKITKRGQNVTFRCDPISEHNRLYWYRQTLGQGPEFLTYFQNEAQLEKSRLLSDRFSAERPKGSFSTLEIQRTEQGDSAMYLCASRYSGGLETQYFGPGTRLLVL.

This rearrangement joins TRBV5-5 to TRBJ1-1; D unclear. There are 12 residues in the CDR3. The germline V gene has CDR1 SGHKS and CDR2 YYEKEE (reference sequence). Trimming removed 2 bases from V and 4 bases from J, with 6 bases in between. The CDR3 sequence is CASSLVATEAFF. DNA of the CDR3: TGTGCCAGCAGCTTAGTGGCCACTGAAGCTTTCTTT.

The genes are TRBV14 and TRBJ2-7, with unresolved D. Germline CDR1 SGHDN, CDR2 FVKESK. V was trimmed by 4 bases and J by 3 bases, leaving 10 bases between them. The CDR3 is made up of 13 amino acids. The CDR3 protein is CASSLQVDYEQYF. The CDR3 bases are TGTGCCAGCAGCCTTCAGGTGGACTACGAGCAGTACTTC.

In its sample, this clone was seen once. The chain carries TRBV28 and TRBJ2-7; D perhaps matches TRBD2 (7 bases). Deletions cut 10 bases from V and 1 base from J, with 17 bases between. Per the germline V gene, CDR1 is MDHEN and CDR2 is SYDVKM. The CDR3 totals 14 residues. The CDR3 here is CATGGGGASYEQYF. The CDR3 DNA reads as TGTGCCACCGGAGGCGGGGGCGCATCCTACGAGCAGTACTTC.

The chain carries TRBV7-2 and TRBJ2-5; 8 bases align to TRBD2. V dropped 5 bases and J dropped 5; count of bases not matched to a gene: 7. The CDR3 sequence is 14 residues long. Germline V gene sequence: CDR1 SGHTA, CDR2 FQGNSA. CDR3 protein: CASSPVPSGETQYF. As DNA, the CDR3 is TGTGCCAGCAGCCCTGTCCCTAGCGGGGAGACCCAGTACTTC.

This clone was seen a handful of times. This chain uses TRBV5-5 with TRBJ1-5; possibly TRBD1 for D (5 bases). From germline, CDR1 is SGHKS and CDR2 YYEKEE (reference sequence). V was cut by 4 bases and J by 4 bases, with 15 bases left in between. This CDR3 has 15 amino acids. The CDR3 bases are TGTGCCAGCAGCCCCCGAGACAGCATTAATCAGCCCCAGCATTTT. Translating gives CASSPRDSINQPQHF.

The chain has TRBV28 and TRBJ1-1; 7 nucleotides agree with TRBD1. Germline loops: CDR1 MDHEN, CDR2 SYDVKM. V trimming: 1 base; J trimming: 3 bases; junction bases outside the gene matches: 5. The CDR3 length is 15 residues. The CDR3 DNA reads TGTGCCAGCAGTTTATTTTGGGACAGACACACTGAAGCTTTCTTT. It translates to CASSLFWDRHTEAFF.

The V call is TRBV28, the J call TRBJ2-3; unclear D gene. This CDR3 has 19 amino acids. V shed 6 bases and J shed 6 bases, with 31 bases lying between them. Per the germline V gene, CDR1 is MDHEN and CDR2 is SYDVKM. The CDR3 DNA sequence: TGTGCCAGCAGCCAACCGTCTCGCCGGGTCCTTATTTTTAGGGATACGCAGTATTTT. Its translation: CASSQPSRRVLIFRDTQYF.

The rearrangement joins TRBV4-3 to TRBJ2-2; D remains ambiguous. The CDR3 sequence is 15 residues long. Per germline, CDR1 LGHNA and CDR2 YSLEER. Trimming stripped 1 base from V and 4 bases from J, with 10 bases between. The DNA for the CDR3 is TGCGCCAGCAGCCAAGGGTCGGGTGTCACCGGGGAGCTGTTTTTT. Amino acid sequence: CASSQGSGVTGELFF.

This clone was seen once. The gene calls are TRBV14 and TRBJ2-2; 8 nucleotides match TRBD2. CDR3 size: 16 residues. Germline V gene data show CDR1 as SGHDN and CDR2 as FVKESK. Trimming at V came to 5 bases and at J to 3 bases, leaving 8 bases not matched to a gene. The CDR3 DNA reads TGTGCCAGCAGCGAAAATAGCGGGGTCTACACCGGGGAGCTGTTTTTT. Translating gives CASSENSGVYTGELFF.

This clone was detected a few times. The chain links TRBV27 to TRBJ1-5; perhaps TRBD1 as D (6 bases). CDR1 is MNHEY, CDR2 SMNVEV, per germline (reference sequence). This CDR3 comprises 19 residues. Trimming removed 6 bases from V and 4 bases from J, with 28 bases in between. Here the CDR3 DNA reads TGTGCCAGCAGCCTCCATCCCTCCGGACTGGACAGCCTAAATCAGCCCCAGCATTTT. Protein: CASSLHPSGLDSLNQPQHF.

The V call is TRBV7-2, the J call TRBJ2-7; unclear D gene. The germline V gene has CDR1 SGHTA and CDR2 FQGNSA. V lost 5 bases and J lost 7, with 15 bases in between. The CDR3 totals 13 residues. The CDR3 region is CASSAIRHVEQYF. CDR3 DNA: TGTGCCAGCAGCGCTATTCGACACGTGGAGCAGTACTTC.

The V and J genes are TRBV21-1 and TRBJ1-6; TRBD1, the table's D call, was not compared with the DNA. TRBV21-1 is a recognized pseudogene. The CDR3 sequence is 13 residues long. The CDR3 region has the DNA TGTGCCAGCAGCAGTGGGCCAAATTCACCCCTCCACTTT. It is translated as CASSSGPNSPLHF.

The J gene is TRBJ2-7, the V gene TRBV7-2; 8 positions match TRBD1. V was clipped by 2 bases and J by 3 bases; unmatched bases: 3. The CDR3 sequence is 14 residues long. Germline CDR1 is SGHTA and CDR2 is FQGNSA. CDR3 DNA: TGTGCCAGCAGCTTATTAGGACAGGGCTACGAGCAGTACTTC. Translation: CASSLLGQGYEQYF.

The rearrangement uses TRBV6-5 and TRBJ2-4; D unresolved. The germline V and J ends were trimmed by 2 bases and 0 bases, with 5 bases remaining between them. The CDR3 is made up of 14 amino acids. The germline V gene has CDR1 MNHEY and CDR2 SVGAGI. CDR3 sequence: CASSYGLAKNIQYF. CDR3 bases: TGTGCCAGCAGTTACGGCCTAGCCAAAAACATTCAGTACTTC.

The chain carries TRBV10-1 and TRBJ1-4; 7 bases match TRBD1. The CDR3 is 15 amino acids. The germline V gene encodes CDR1 WNHNN and CDR2 SYGVQD (reference sequence). Losses at the gene ends were 6 bases for V and 6 bases for J; bases not matched to a gene: 10. The CDR3 region is CASSQGQVPYEKLFF. The CDR3 DNA follows: TGCGCCAGCAGCCAAGGACAGGTCCCATATGAAAAACTGTTTTTT.

The CDR3 DNA is TGCGCCAGCAGTGAACAGGGTGGGAGAGAGACCCAGTACTTC. It encodes CASSEQGGRETQYF. This chain uses TRBV10-2 with TRBJ2-5; the D gene is possibly TRBD1 (6 bases). Trimming removed 3 bases at V and 4 bases at J, with 12 bases between. The CDR3 spans 14 residues. CDR1 is WSHSY and CDR2 is SAAADI in the germline V gene.